This entry features one TCR beta chain sequence. Germline V gene lookup returns CDR1 LNHDA and CDR2 SQIVND (reference sequence). The CDR3 is made up of 12 amino acids. TCRdb re-derived calls from the RT-PCR reads in MiXCR, one entry per CDR3 protein. This sample has some 880,000 distinct CDR3 sequences, with more than 15% found just once. This sample is drawn from a study of patients and donors after allogeneic stem cell transplantation. The V gene is TRBV19, the J gene TRBJ2-1; 11 nucleotides align to TRBD2. The sequence was obtained from a human donor who was either an allogeneic HSCT recipient or a stem cell or donor lymphocyte infusion donor (not recorded which). It is not recorded whose cells these are; they may come from a transplant donor. The sequenced sample consisted of blood, either unsorted or a sorted T cell fraction (not recorded which). The CDR3 DNA reads TGTGGTAGCGGGAGGGTCAACAATGAGCAGTTCTTC. This codes for CGSGRVNNEQFF.